This T cell receptor beta chain was observed in a study of shared clonotypes between healthy human individuals. Study details: The people who gave samples were two women and three men aged 18 to 49. Study results and limitations: Though the depth was large, rarefaction showed that sorted-subset sequencing was incomplete.

The split of CD4+ cells yielded CD45RA+ naive and CD45RA-negative memory subsets. CDR1 is SNHLY, CDR2 FYNNEI, per germline. The CDR3 contains 13 residues. V lost 8 bases and J lost 2; bases outside the gene matches: 5. TCRdb's copy holds only in-frame clones and misses some; the assay was immunoSEQ multiplex PCR. This sample carries 2 million to 2.5 million clones, roughly 94% of them seen once, and the ten largest clones take 0.1% to 0.15%. As concerns this clone: Its antigen is still unknown.

Sequenced: naive CD4+ T cells sorted from blood. The sample's subset: CD45RA+ positively selected. The receptor's source is a man between 18 and 29 years old in good health. The V gene is TRBV2, the J gene TRBJ2-7; the match to TRBD1 covers 8 bases. The CDR3 region is CASLGQEPYEQYF. The CDR3 bases are TGTGCCAGCCTGGGACAGGAACCCTACGAGCAGTACTTC.